The 27 T cell receptor beta chains below all came from one sample that was sequenced in a study of T cells in localized non-small cell lung cancer. Generated by immunoSEQ multiplex PCR, the TCRdb table keeps only in-frame clones and is missing some. The sample includes around 67,000 clones, roughly 88% of them seen just once. The sequencing used peripheral blood, collected before any cancer treatment. Receptor source: a woman aged 40-70 years with stage I lung adenocarcinoma.

This sequence joins TRBV4-2 and TRBJ2-2, with 7 bases matching TRBD1. Trimming took 0 bases from V and 7 from J; bases not matched to a gene: 5. There are 15 residues in the CDR3. CDR1 and CDR2 (germline): LGHNA, YNFKEQ. The CDR3 sequence is CASSQDDRGHGELFF. The CDR3 DNA sequence: TGTGCCAGCAGCCAAGATGATAGGGGGCACGGGGAGCTGTTTTTT.

The V gene is TRBV11-1, the J gene TRBJ1-3; D gene unclear. Deletions cut 3 bases from V and 0 bases from J, with 12 bases between. CDR3 length: 16 amino acids. CDR1 and CDR2 from the germline V gene are SGHAT and FQDESV (reference sequence). This chain's CDR3 is CASSFGSLNSGNTIYF. Here the CDR3 DNA reads TGTGCCAGCAGCTTCGGCAGCCTCAACTCTGGAAACACCATATATTTT.

The chain links TRBV27 to TRBJ2-7; a weak D match, TRBD1 (6 bases). CDR3 length equals 15 residues. The ends were cut back, 2 bases at V and 1 base at J, with 12 bases in the middle. The germline V gene has CDR1 MNHEY and CDR2 SMNVEV (reference sequence). CDR3 residues: CASSLEGVDSYEQYF. CDR3 nucleotide sequence: TGTGCCAGCAGTTTAGAGGGGGTGGATTCCTACGAGCAGTACTTC.

The chain carries TRBV5-8 and TRBJ2-1, with 12 positions matching TRBD2. CDR1 is SGHTS, CDR2 YDEGEE, per germline. The CDR3 sequence is 15 residues long. V shed 2 bases, J shed 9 bases, and the junction held 6 bases outside the gene matches. CDR3 coding DNA: TGTGCCAGCAGCTTCACTAGCGGGAGGTCGAGTGAGCAGTTCTTC. Encoded protein: CASSFTSGRSSEQFF. Together with reference TRBV5-8 and TRBJ2-1, the CDR3 gives the full variable domain: EAGVTQSPTHLIKTRGQQATLRCSPISGHTSVYWYQQALGLGLQFLLWYDEGEERNRGNFPPRFSGRQFPNYSSELNVNALELEDSALYLCASSFTSGRSSEQFFGPGTRLTVL.

The chain has TRBV5-1 and TRBJ2-5; 7 positions agree with TRBD1. This CDR3 is built from 13 residues. The V gene's germline CDR1 is SGHRS and CDR2 YFSETQ. V lost 4 bases, J lost 4 bases, and 4 bases stayed unmatched. The CDR3 sequence is CASSHSGGETQYF. As DNA, the CDR3 is TGCGCCAGCAGCCATTCAGGGGGAGAGACCCAGTACTTC.

The chain uses TRBV11-3 and TRBJ2-7; no clear D. The CDR3 has 13 residues. Germline CDR1 and CDR2: SGHNT and YENEEA. Between the trimmed V and J ends, which lost 2 bases and 7 bases, there was a span of 12 bases. CDR3 DNA: TGTGCCAGCAGCTTATCGGGCCCTAGAGAGCAGTACTTC. Protein: CASSLSGPREQYF.

This clone was seen only a few times. The chain uses TRBV5-1 and TRBJ1-1; D remains ambiguous. The CDR3 contains 14 residues. The ends were cut back, 1 base at V and 0 bases at J, with 7 bases in the middle. CDR1 is SGHRS and CDR2 is YFSETQ in the germline V gene. The CDR3 here is CASSLLNMNTEAFF. The DNA of the CDR3 is TGCGCCAGCAGCTTGCTGAACATGAACACTGAAGCTTTCTTT.

The chain has TRBV6-1 and TRBJ2-5, with D uncertain. The germline gives CDR1 MNHNS, CDR2 SASEGT. This CDR3 has 13 residues. V was shortened by 4 bases and J by 1 base, with 7 bases between the two germline ends. CDR3 nucleotides: TGTGCCAGCAGTGCCGACGGCCAAGAGACCCAGTACTTC. The encoded protein is CASSADGQETQYF.

The CDR3 region has the DNA TGTGCCAGCAGCCCCGGACTAGCGGGTGAGCAGTTCTTC. It is translated as CASSPGLAGEQFF. The chain is built from TRBV7-8 and TRBJ2-1; 11 bases agree with TRBD2. The CDR3 extends over 13 amino acids. Germline CDR1 SGHVS, CDR2 FQNEAQ. The V segment lost 5 bases and the J segment 9 bases; nucleotides outside the gene matches: 3.

The chain is built from TRBV7-6 and TRBJ1-1; no reliable D call. CDR1 is SGHVS and CDR2 is FNYEAQ in the germline V gene. Trimming left V 4 bases short and J 1 base short, with 13 bases between. The CDR3 has 15 amino acids. The CDR3 nucleotides are TGTGCCAGCAGCTCCAAGCGCAGATCGAACACTGAAGCTTTCTTT. The encoded protein is CASSSKRRSNTEAFF.

The chain employs TRBV7-2 and TRBJ2-1; possible D gene TRBD2, 5 bases. This CDR3 contains 17 residues. V lost 8 bases to trimming and J lost 4 bases, with 24 bases between them. Germline CDR1 is SGHTA and CDR2 is FQGNSA. CDR3 sequence reads: CASGYGLSILLYNEQFF. CDR3 coding DNA: TGTGCCAGCGGTTATGGACTTTCCATTCTTCTATACAATGAGCAGTTCTTC.

The chain has TRBV2 and TRBJ1-2; 9 nucleotides align to TRBD1. Germline V gives CDR1 SNHLY, CDR2 FYNNEI. The CDR3 runs 13 residues. The V segment lost 7 bases and the J segment 7 bases; nucleotides outside the gene matches: 7. In DNA, the CDR3 is TGTGCCAGCAAGGGGACAGGGAAAGGTGGCTACACCTTC. Its protein is CASKGTGKGGYTF.

The V and J genes are TRBV29-1 and TRBJ1-2; D is unclear. CDR1 SQVTM and CDR2 ANQGSEA come from the germline V gene. The CDR3 has 13 amino acids. V shed 4 bases and J shed 4 bases, with 13 bases lying between them. CDR3 sequence (DNA): TGCAGCGTTGTTTCAGAAACCCTCTATGGCTACACCTTC. This translates into CSVVSETLYGYTF. Full variable domain (outside the CDR3, taken from reference TRBV29-1 and TRBJ1-2): SAVISQKPSRDICQRGTSLTIQCQVDSQVTMMFWYRQQPGQSLTLIATANQGSEATYESGFVIDKFPISRPNLTFSTLTVSNMSPEDSSIYLCSVVSETLYGYTFGSGTRLTVV.

The chain has TRBV7-2 and TRBJ2-5, with TRBD1 identical over 8 bases. The CDR3 spans 15 residues. The V and J ends lost 5 bases and 5 bases, in that order; junction bases with no gene match: 10. Looked up from germline, CDR1 is SGHTA and CDR2 is FQGNSA. The CDR3 sequence is CASSPRTGLRETQYF. CDR3 DNA sequence: TGTGCCAGCAGCCCTCGGACAGGGCTGCGGGAGACCCAGTACTTC.

This clone has just one count. The chain joins TRBV27 to TRBJ1-1; possible D gene TRBD1, 6 bases. CDR1 and CDR2 from the germline V gene are MNHEY and SMNVEV (reference sequence). V was shortened by 4 bases and J by 10 bases, with 16 bases between the two germline ends. The CDR3 spans 13 residues. CDR3 protein: CASSYSVDRLAFF. The CDR3 nucleotides read TGTGCCAGCAGTTATTCAGTGGACAGATTAGCTTTCTTT.

This sequence joins TRBV9 and TRBJ1-2; D uncertain. Trimming took 4 bases from V and 6 from J, leaving 13 bases between them. CDR1 is SGDLS and CDR2 is YYNGEE in the germline V gene. This CDR3 region has 13 residues. CDR3 nucleotides: TGTGCCAGCAGCCCCCAGAGGGAGAATGGCTACACCTTC. This gives the protein CASSPQRENGYTF. Filled out from reference TRBV9 and TRBJ1-2, the complete variable domain reads DSGVTQTPKHLITATGQRVTLRCSPRSGDLSVYWYQQSLDQGLQFLIQYYNGEERAKGNILERFSAQQFPDLHSELNLSSLELGDSALYFCASSPQRENGYTFGSGTRLTVV.

CDR3 region: CASSLPRSTDTQYF. Here the CDR3 DNA reads TGTGCCAGCAGTTTACCCCGAAGCACAGATACGCAGTATTTT. The V gene is TRBV27, the J gene TRBJ2-3; D uncertain. In germline, CDR1 is MNHEY, CDR2 SMNVEV (reference sequence). The CDR3 length is 14 residues. The V gene lost 2 bases and the J gene lost 0 bases, with 6 bases spanning the gap.

The chain recombines TRBV7-9 with TRBJ2-1, with TRBD2 matching 9 bases. V dropped 1 base and J dropped 8; count of bases not matched to a gene: 12. Germline values: CDR1 SEHNR, CDR2 FQNEAQ (reference sequence). The CDR3 has 17 amino acids. CDR3 sequence: CASSLVGGGARFDEQFF. DNA for the CDR3: TGTGCCAGCAGCTTAGTCGGCGGGGGGGCCAGATTCGATGAGCAGTTCTTC.

This clone turned up a few times. The V call is TRBV27, the J call TRBJ1-1, with D possibly TRBD1 on 5 matching bases. The ends were cut back, 6 bases at V and 4 bases at J, with 12 bases in the middle. Looked up from germline, CDR1 is MNHEY and CDR2 is SMNVEV (reference sequence). The CDR3 is 13 amino acids. The CDR3 loop is CASSIIGGTEAFF. DNA for the CDR3: TGTGCCAGCAGCATTATCGGGGGCACTGAAGCTTTCTTT.

V gene TRBV5-6 combines with J gene TRBJ1-2; D is perhaps TRBD1 (6 bases). This CDR3 contains 11 residues. Trimming removed 4 bases from V and 7 bases from J, with 8 bases in between. Germline CDR1 reads SGHDT; CDR2 reads YYEEEE. Written as DNA, the CDR3 is TGTGCCAGCAGCCACAGGGTTGGCTACACCTTC. Protein product: CASSHRVGYTF.

This chain uses TRBV27 with TRBJ1-5; D not certain. There are 13 residues in the CDR3. V lost 2 bases, J lost 6 bases, and 8 bases lay in between. Per germline, CDR1 MNHEY and CDR2 SMNVEV (reference sequence). CDR3 residues: CASSLARGQPQHF. In DNA, the CDR3 is TGTGCCAGCAGTTTAGCACGGGGTCAGCCCCAGCATTTT.

This chain links TRBV6-6 with TRBJ2-2; D gene unclear. Germline V gene lookup returns CDR1 MNHNY and CDR2 SVGAGI (reference sequence). The CDR3 consists of 16 residues. The ends were cut back, 6 bases at V and 1 base at J, with 15 bases in the middle. The CDR3 reads CASRGSNNLNTGELFF. CDR3 coding DNA: TGTGCCAGCAGAGGTTCGAACAACCTGAACACCGGGGAGCTGTTTTTT.

This clone was observed once. V and J are TRBV6-1 and TRBJ2-7, with D possibly being TRBD1 (6 bases). With 6 bases removed from V and 4 bases from J, the gap between germline ends came to 10 bases. CDR1 is MNHNS and CDR2 is SASEGT in the germline V gene. CDR3 length: 12 residues. The CDR3 DNA reads as TGTGCCAGCAGCGTCAGGGGTTACGAGCAGTACTTC. Translation gives CASSVRGYEQYF.

The rearrangement links TRBV30 to TRBJ2-1, with 7 bases identical to TRBD1. The J segment lost 9 bases and the V segment lost 1 base, leaving 6 bases of the junction unmatched. CDR1 and CDR2 (germline): GTSNPN, SVGIG (reference sequence). The CDR3 is made up of 13 amino acids. Here the CDR3 reads CAWSGTGAGEQFF. CDR3 in DNA: TGTGCCTGGAGTGGAACAGGGGCTGGTGAGCAGTTCTTC.

The V gene is TRBV2, the J gene TRBJ1-5; possibly TRBD1 for D (5 bases). The V end was cut by 9 bases, the J end by 6 bases, with 15 bases between. This CDR3 is built from 13 residues. Germline lookup yields CDR1 SNHLY and CDR2 FYNNEI. The CDR3 reads CASQGVNGQPQHF. In nucleotides, the CDR3 is TGTGCCAGTCAGGGAGTTAACGGTCAGCCCCAGCATTTT.

This clone was found once. The V gene is TRBV9, the J gene TRBJ1-5, with D tentatively TRBD1 (5 bases). This CDR3 is built from 13 residues. Trimming removed 7 bases at V and 2 bases at J, with 10 bases between. Germline values: CDR1 SGDLS, CDR2 YYNGEE. CDR3 DNA sequence: TGTGCCAGCGGAGCGGGGGGCAATCAGCCCCAGCATTTT. Translated, it gives CASGAGGNQPQHF.

The chain has TRBV6-1 and TRBJ1-5; D remains ambiguous. Trimming cost V 9 bases and J 0 bases, with 9 bases left between them. Germline V gives CDR1 MNHNS, CDR2 SASEGT. The CDR3 is made up of 13 amino acids. This CDR3 reads CASKQYSNQPQHF. CDR3 coding DNA: TGTGCCAGTAAGCAGTATAGCAATCAGCCCCAGCATTTT.